These 2 T cell receptor beta chains were all obtained from the same sample, sequenced in a study of T-cell memory formation after mild COVID-19 (dated by TCRdb to the early 2020s). To prepare the library, 5' RACE was applied. Sequenced using an Illumina NovaSeq 6000. TCRdb reprocessed the public reads (quality trimming at Q25 with fastp, clone calling with MiXCR) and kept in-frame beta chains. Rows merge per CDR3 protein into single entries with the most common DNA and genes. This sample holds hundreds of thousands of distinct CDR3 sequences; 20% to 30% were observed only once. The ten biggest clones cover approximately 12% of the sample. The source material was PBMCs or a T cell subset sorted from them (not recorded which). These receptors all come from an adult woman who had mild COVID-19 (a few samples of this study predate the infection). The sample titles of this study are shuffled in the database, so cell type and time point are left out; the donor was told from shared clones.

V is TRBV27 and J is TRBJ1-2; D possibly corresponds to TRBD1 (6 bases). Trimming pared 9 bases from V and 3 bases from J, leaving 14 bases between. Per germline, CDR1 MNHEY and CDR2 SMNVEV (reference sequence). The CDR3 length is 13 residues. The CDR3 is CARYGGQHYGYTF. CDR3 in DNA: TGTGCCAGATATGGGGGGCAGCACTATGGCTACACCTTC.

The chain links TRBV4-1 to TRBJ2-5; 10 bases map to TRBD2. Trimming took 10 bases from V and 0 from J; bases not matched to a gene: 5. The CDR3 is 14 amino acids. Germline values: CDR1 MGHRA, CDR2 YSYEKL. In DNA form, the CDR3 reads TGCGCCACCGGAGCGGGGGGGTACCAAGAGACCCAGTACTTC. Translation gives CATGAGGYQETQYF.